Listed below are T cell receptor beta chains from one sample, sequenced in a study of shared clonotypes between healthy human individuals. Generated by immunoSEQ multiplex PCR, the TCRdb table keeps only in-frame clones and is missing some. The sample has about 2 million clones, roughly 95% seen once. The sample taken for sequencing was naive CD4+ T cells sorted from blood. These receptors all come from a man between 18 and 29 years old in good health. Both conserved end residues are trimmed from each CDR3.

TRBV9	TRBJ2-7	13	ASSAGGSGSHEQY
TRBV6-5	TRBJ1-5	12	ASTLRQGNQPQH
TRBV30	TRBJ1-4	12	AWTRQGLNEKLF
TRBV10-2	TRBJ2-5	11	ASSWTGGETQY
TRBV6-1	TRBJ1-6	13	ASSQLTDYNSPLH
TRBV9	TRBJ2-7	12	ASSVGLWSYEQY
TRBV11-2	TRBJ2-3	16	ASRHLKSQGSRADTQY
TRBV6-6	TRBJ1-2	12	ASRERRDTYGYT
TRBV5-1	TRBJ2-7	14	ASSLDGTSGRGEQY
TRBV28	TRBJ1-5	12	ASSVYGGNQPQH
TRBV7-2	TRBJ1-2	11	ASSRDRVYGYT
TRBV28	TRBJ1-3	12	ASSLGQTKNTIY
TRBV6-1	TRBJ2-2	18	ASSEVEFRTGTSNTGELF
TRBV2	TRBJ1-2	13	ASSEQGSLNYGYT
TRBV6-6	TRBJ2-7	10	ASSYALYEQY
TRBV5-6	TRBJ2-7	11	ASSLEGFAFQY
TRBV18	TRBJ2-5	13	ASSPQGPGMETQY
TRBV5-4	TRBJ2-1	14	ASSLVGRYSYNEQF
TRBV5-1	TRBJ2-2	12	ASRRSDETGELF
TRBV29-1	TRBJ2-5	11	SVVGRFQETQY
TRBV9	TRBJ2-5	11	ASSGSPTSAQY
TRBV2	TRBJ1-2	11	ASNTGARGGYT
TRBV25-1	TRBJ1-2	12	ASSESPGRPGYT
TRBV5-1	TRBJ1-3	11	ASSPQVGNTIY
TRBV7-9	TRBJ1-6	10	ASSLENSPLH
TRBV5-4	TRBJ2-7	13	ASSPPGTLASEQY
TRBV7-2	TRBJ2-1	12	ASSLVVGNNEQF
TRBV27	TRBJ1-6	12	ASSFDRGNSPLH
TRBV11-2	TRBJ1-6	12	ASSLDSGRSPLH
TRBV5-6	TRBJ2-3	14	ASSSLSGRGTDTQY
TRBV7-9	TRBJ1-6	10	ASSSLDSPLH
TRBV2	TRBJ1-6	12	ASSDRGRNSPLH
TRBV5-1	TRBJ2-7	12	ASSPGQGNYEQY
TRBV5-1	TRBJ2-2	14	ASSIRTAMNTGELF
TRBV29-1	TRBJ2-3	14	SAILRDRVGRDTQY
TRBV6-1	TRBJ1-1	13	ASSELAVENTEAF
TRBV20-1	TRBJ1-2	8	STRYYGYT
TRBV2	TRBJ2-3	14	ASSDLGSPSTDTQY
TRBV7-2	TRBJ2-3	14	ASSFVAGGPTDTQY
TRBV21-1	TRBJ2-2	16	ASSSRTSGRVSPGELF
TRBV5-6	.	12	ASSLVDRVYEQY
TRBV5-1	TRBJ2-3	14	ASSYRGAVATDTQY
TRBV2	TRBJ1-3	14	ASSEEPASSGNTIY
TRBV11-2	TRBJ2-7	15	ASSFTDRRLESYEQY
TRBV5-1	TRBJ2-1	13	ASSLDGTAVNEQF
TRBV4-3	TRBJ1-4	13	ASSRLRMGDEKLF
TRBV2	TRBJ1-2	13	ASRADRGLYYGYT
TRBV18	TRBJ1-1	14	ASSPSVEGARTEAF
TRBV9	TRBJ2-3	16	ASSGPRTLSEGTDTQY
TRBV4-1	TRBJ2-7	13	ASSLTRGAVYEQY
TRBV5-6	TRBJ2-3	13	ASSFQGSYPDTQY
TRBV5-1	TRBJ1-2	13	ASSLASASNYGYT
TRBV10-2	TRBJ2-5	9	ASLAGETQY
TRBV5-6	TRBJ2-5	14	ASSRGTGRQQETQY
TRBV25-1	TRBJ2-7	11	ASSLREKVEQY
TRBV6-5	TRBJ2-5	12	ASSYSRGSETQY
TRBV9	TRBJ2-2	11	ASSVSNTGELF
TRBV7-2	TRBJ2-7	12	ASSPSTGVYEQY
TRBV5-4	TRBJ2-1	16	ASSKQVSGTQIYNEQF
TRBV7-2	TRBJ1-1	12	ASSSSGTNTEAF